Here is one T cell receptor (beta chain) with its context. Its antigen is currently unknown. This specimen belongs to a study of T cells in localized non-small cell lung cancer. Findings of the study overall: Owing to sequencing of a solitary tumor region, heterogeneity cannot be discounted. Adjacent lung had a median around 60 of the 100 largest tumor clones.

Assay: immunoSEQ multiplex PCR; the TCRdb copy retains only in-frame clones and omits some. This sample carries over 20,000 clones, approximately 90% of them seen once, and the ten largest clones take 4.2%. The ends were cut back, 2 bases at V and 7 bases at J, with 9 bases in the middle. The CDR3 contains 13 residues. The germline V gene has CDR1 KGHSH and CDR2 LQKENI. This TCR came from a female donor aged 60 or older with stage II squamous cell lung carcinoma. This chain joins TRBV18 and TRBJ1-5; TRBD1 is a possible D gene (6 bases). Sequencing used peripheral blood, obtained before any cancer treatment. Written as DNA, the CDR3 is TGTGCCAGCTCACCAACAGGGACACAGCCCCAGCATTTT. Protein product: CASSPTGTQPQHF.